The present entry profiles one T cell receptor (beta chain) with its context. The antigen is unknown. The CDR3 covers 15 residues. Germline-derived CDR1 and CDR2 are SEHNR and FQNEAQ (reference sequence). The V end lost 5 bases, the J end lost 11 bases, and 21 bases lay between the germline ends. The assay was immunoSEQ multiplex PCR, and TCRdb's table has in-frame clones only and misses some. Among roughly 17,000 clones listed, approximately 83% were seen once. The entry originates in a study of T cells in localized non-small cell lung cancer. Overall study results and limits: In adjacent lung appeared a median around 60 of the top 100 tumor clones.

Sequenced here: peripheral blood, sampled before any cancer treatment. The gene calls are TRBV7-9 and TRBJ1-4; D perhaps matches TRBD1 (5 bases). This clonotype was obtained from a female donor older than 55 with stage I lung adenocarcinoma. The CDR3 reads CASSDDSLLPEKLFF. The CDR3, as DNA: TGTGCCAGCAGCGACGACAGCCTGCTTCCTGAGAAACTGTTTTTT.